Listed here are 10 T cell receptor beta chains from one sample, sequenced in a study of T cell repertoires in ileal Crohn's disease. Produced via immunoSEQ multiplex PCR; TCRdb's table is partial and in-frame only. Of roughly 6,000 clones listed, roughly 77% are singletons. What was sequenced was ileal tissue. Every receptor here comes from an adult with Crohn's disease.

This clone was picked up a small number of times. The chain couples TRBV4-1 to TRBJ2-1, with D maybe TRBD2 (6 bases). From germline, CDR1 is MGHRA and CDR2 YSYEKL. Trimming cost V 3 bases and J 4 bases, with 13 bases left between them. The length of the CDR3 is 15 residues. The DNA of the CDR3 is TGCGCCAGCAGCCAGGGACTGACTCGATACAATGAGCAGTTCTTC. This codes for CASSQGLTRYNEQFF.

J is TRBJ2-5 and V is TRBV5-4, with D perhaps matching TRBD1 (6 bases). V was clipped by 2 bases and J by 5 bases, with 13 bases between them. Germline CDR1 is SGHNT and CDR2 is YYREEE (reference sequence). The CDR3 runs to 14 residues. The CDR3 sequence: CASSLTGMGETQYF. The CDR3 DNA reads as TGTGCCAGCAGCTTAACAGGGATGGGCGAGACCCAGTACTTC.

CDR3 bases: TGTGCCAGCAGTCTCGACAGGGGGCCCATCTACGAGCAGTACTTC. This encodes CASSLDRGPIYEQYF. This chain uses TRBV7-9 with TRBJ2-7, with TRBD1 matching 10 bases. V lost 6 bases, J lost 3 bases, and 8 bases stayed unmatched. Germline CDR1 and CDR2: SEHNR and FQNEAQ (reference sequence). The CDR3 contains 15 residues. The full variable domain, its missing parts supplied by reference TRBV7-9 and TRBJ2-7, is DTGVSQNPRHKITKRGQNVTFRCDPISEHNRLYWYRQTLGQGPEFLTYFQNEAQLEKSRLLSDRFSAERPKGSFSTLEIQRTEQGDSAMYLCASSLDRGPIYEQYFGPGTRLTVT.

The rearrangement joins TRBV19 to TRBJ2-5; 7 positions agree with TRBD2. This CDR3 is 15 amino acids long. Germline V gene data show CDR1 as LNHDA and CDR2 as SQIVND (reference sequence). V was clipped by 3 bases and J by 2 bases; unmatched bases: 6. In DNA form, the CDR3 reads TGTGCCAGTAGTATCGGACTAGTGGCACAAGAGACCCAGTACTTC. This translates into CASSIGLVAQETQYF.

The chain has TRBV11-1 and TRBJ2-3; no definite D call. This CDR3 region has 15 residues. Trimming stripped 2 bases from V and 2 bases from J, with 11 bases between. Germline loops: CDR1 SGHAT, CDR2 FQDESV (reference sequence). The CDR3 nucleotides read TGTGCCAGCAGCTTAACGGGTACCTCCACAGATACGCAGTATTTT. As protein: CASSLTGTSTDTQYF.

This chain links TRBV2 with TRBJ2-7; D possibly corresponds to TRBD1 (5 bases). Per the germline V gene, CDR1 is SNHLY and CDR2 is FYNNEI. The CDR3 has 13 amino acids. V was clipped by 9 bases and J by 3 bases, with 15 bases between them. This CDR3 reads CASCGQGDYEQYF. The CDR3 coding sequence is TGTGCCAGTTGTGGCCAGGGTGACTACGAGCAGTACTTC.

In its sample, this clone was seen a few times. V is TRBV5-1 and J is TRBJ2-3; TRBD2 matches 14 bases. The CDR3 runs 17 residues. The germline CDR1 and CDR2 sequences are SGHRS and YFSETQ. With 4 bases clipped from V and 3 bases from J, the junction kept 7 bases outside the gene matches. CDR3 in DNA: TGCGCCAGCAGCCAAAAGGGACTAGCGGGAGAAACAGATACGCAGTATTTT. Translated, it gives CASSQKGLAGETDTQYF.

This clone was detected only a few times. This chain connects TRBV11-2 to TRBJ1-4; a weak D match, TRBD1 (6 bases). The CDR3 extends over 15 amino acids. Trimming took off 0 bases at V and 4 bases at J, with 9 bases between the two ends. CDR1 and CDR2 from the germline V gene are SGHAT and FQNNGV. Here the CDR3 DNA reads TGTGCCAGCAGCTTAGATGGGGGCCTTAATGAAAAACTGTTTTTT. Translation: CASSLDGGLNEKLFF.

The chain employs TRBV29-1 and TRBJ2-1; 8 bases match TRBD2. The CDR3 totals 15 residues. Unmatched junction bases numbered 12, after V lost 4 bases and J lost 7 bases. Germline V gives CDR1 SQVTM, CDR2 ANQGSEA. The DNA for the CDR3 is TGCAGCGTTGTGGGACACGGGACTAGGAAGAATGAGCAGTTCTTC. Its protein is CSVVGHGTRKNEQFF.

V is TRBV19 and J is TRBJ1-4; D possibly corresponds to TRBD1 (5 bases). This CDR3 is built from 19 residues. V lost 6 bases, J lost 3 bases, and 26 bases lay in between. Looked up from germline, CDR1 is LNHDA and CDR2 is SQIVND (reference sequence). The CDR3 DNA follows: TGTGCCAGTAGCAGTCCGGCCAAATATAACAGGCCAGCTAATGAAAAACTGTTTTTT. This translates into CASSSPAKYNRPANEKLFF.